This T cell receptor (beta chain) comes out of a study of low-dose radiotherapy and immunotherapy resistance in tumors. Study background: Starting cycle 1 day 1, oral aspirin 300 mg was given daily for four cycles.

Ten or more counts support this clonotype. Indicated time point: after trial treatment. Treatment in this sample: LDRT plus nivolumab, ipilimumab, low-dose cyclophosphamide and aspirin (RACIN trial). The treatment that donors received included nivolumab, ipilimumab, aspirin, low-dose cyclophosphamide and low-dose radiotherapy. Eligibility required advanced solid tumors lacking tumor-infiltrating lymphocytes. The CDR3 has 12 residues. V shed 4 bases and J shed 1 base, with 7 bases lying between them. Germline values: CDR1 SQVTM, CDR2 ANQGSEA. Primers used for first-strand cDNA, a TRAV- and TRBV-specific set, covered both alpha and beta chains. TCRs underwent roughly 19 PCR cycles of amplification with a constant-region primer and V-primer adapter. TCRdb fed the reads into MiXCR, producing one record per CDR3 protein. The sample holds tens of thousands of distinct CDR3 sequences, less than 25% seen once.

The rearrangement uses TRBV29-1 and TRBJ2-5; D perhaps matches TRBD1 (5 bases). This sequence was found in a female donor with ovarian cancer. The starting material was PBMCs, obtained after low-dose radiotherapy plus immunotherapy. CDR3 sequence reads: CSVGGSQETQYF. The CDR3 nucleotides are TGCAGCGTTGGGGGCAGCCAAGAGACCCAGTACTTC.